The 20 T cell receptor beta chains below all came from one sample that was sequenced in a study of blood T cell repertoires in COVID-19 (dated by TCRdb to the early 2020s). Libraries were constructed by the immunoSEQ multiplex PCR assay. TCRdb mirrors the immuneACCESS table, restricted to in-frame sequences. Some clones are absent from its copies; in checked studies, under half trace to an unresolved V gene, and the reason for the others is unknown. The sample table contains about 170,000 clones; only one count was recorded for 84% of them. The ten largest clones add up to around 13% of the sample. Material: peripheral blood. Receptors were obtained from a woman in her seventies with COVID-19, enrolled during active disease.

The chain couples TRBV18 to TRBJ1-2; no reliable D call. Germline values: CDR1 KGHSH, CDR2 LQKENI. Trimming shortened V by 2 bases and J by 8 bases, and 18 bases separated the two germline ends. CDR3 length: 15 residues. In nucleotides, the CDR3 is TGTGCCAGCTCACCAACCTCCTCTCGGTTGAGAGGCTACACCTTC. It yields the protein CASSPTSSRLRGYTF.

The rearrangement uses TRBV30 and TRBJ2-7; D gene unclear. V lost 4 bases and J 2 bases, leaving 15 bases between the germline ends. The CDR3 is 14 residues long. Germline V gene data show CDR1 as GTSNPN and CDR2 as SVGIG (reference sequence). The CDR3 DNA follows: TGTGCCTGGAAAGAACCCGGTTTGCCCTACGAGCAGTACTTC. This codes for CAWKEPGLPYEQYF.

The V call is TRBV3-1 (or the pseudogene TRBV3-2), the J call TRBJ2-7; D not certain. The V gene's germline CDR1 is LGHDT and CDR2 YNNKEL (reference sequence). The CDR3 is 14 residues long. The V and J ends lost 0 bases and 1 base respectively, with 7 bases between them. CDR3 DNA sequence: TGTGCCAGCAGCCAAGATTTATCTTCCTACGAGCAGTACTTC. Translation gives CASSQDLSSYEQYF.

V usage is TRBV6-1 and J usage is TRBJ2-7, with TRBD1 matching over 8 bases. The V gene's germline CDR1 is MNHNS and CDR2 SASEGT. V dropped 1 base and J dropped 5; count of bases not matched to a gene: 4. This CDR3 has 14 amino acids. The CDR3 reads CASSEGQGPHEQYV. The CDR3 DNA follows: TGTGCCAGCAGTGAAGGACAGGGGCCTCACGAGCAGTACGTC.

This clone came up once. CDR3 amino acids: CASSQGQGYSPLHF. For the CDR3, the DNA is TGTGCCAGCAGCCAAGGACAGGGCTATTCACCCCTCCACTTT. The chain links TRBV14 to TRBJ1-6; 7 bases map to TRBD1. V lost 1 base and J lost 8; bases outside the gene matches: 2. The CDR3 extends over 14 amino acids. The germline CDR1 and CDR2 sequences are SGHDN and FVKESK.

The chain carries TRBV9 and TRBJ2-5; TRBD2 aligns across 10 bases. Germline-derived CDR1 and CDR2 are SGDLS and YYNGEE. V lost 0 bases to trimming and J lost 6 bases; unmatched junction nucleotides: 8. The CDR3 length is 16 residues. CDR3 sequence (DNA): TGTGCCAGCAGCGTAGATACCGGGACTAGCGAAAAGACCCAGTACTTC. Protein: CASSVDTGTSEKTQYF.

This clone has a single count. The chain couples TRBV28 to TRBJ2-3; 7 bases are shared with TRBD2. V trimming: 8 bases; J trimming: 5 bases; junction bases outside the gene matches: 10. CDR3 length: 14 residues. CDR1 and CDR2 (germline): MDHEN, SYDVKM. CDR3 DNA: TGTGCCAGCGGATCTAGCGGTCGGGTAGATACGCAGTATTTT. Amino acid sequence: CASGSSGRVDTQYF.

The CDR3 is CASSAGFSSYNEQFF. DNA of the CDR3: TGTGCCAGTTCAGCGGGCTTCAGCTCCTACAATGAGCAGTTCTTC. J is TRBJ2-1 and V is TRBV6-5; D is possibly TRBD2 (6 bases). Germline CDR1 reads MNHEY; CDR2 reads SVGAGI. This CDR3 comprises 15 residues. V was trimmed by 9 bases and J by 0 bases, leaving 15 bases between them.

CDR3 in DNA: TGTGCCAGCAGAGGACAGGGTTTGGCCACCGGGGAGCTGTTTTTT. Translation: CASRGQGLATGELFF. The chain links TRBV6-5 to TRBJ2-2; TRBD1 agrees at 8 bases. The CDR3 extends over 15 amino acids. V lost 6 bases, J lost 4 bases, and 7 bases stayed unmatched. Germline CDR1 MNHEY, CDR2 SVGAGI.

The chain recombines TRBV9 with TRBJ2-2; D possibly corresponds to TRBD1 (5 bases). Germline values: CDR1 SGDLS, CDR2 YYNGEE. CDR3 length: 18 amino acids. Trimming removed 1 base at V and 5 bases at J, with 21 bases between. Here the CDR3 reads CASSVHRYLEEGTGELFF. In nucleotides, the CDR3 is TGTGCCAGCAGCGTACACAGGTACCTCGAGGAAGGAACCGGGGAGCTGTTTTTT.

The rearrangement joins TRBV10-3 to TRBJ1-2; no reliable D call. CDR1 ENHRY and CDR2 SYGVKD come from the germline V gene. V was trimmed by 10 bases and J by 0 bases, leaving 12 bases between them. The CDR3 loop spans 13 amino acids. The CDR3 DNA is TGTGCCACCCTACGCCCCCCTAACTATGGCTACACCTTC. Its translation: CATLRPPNYGYTF.

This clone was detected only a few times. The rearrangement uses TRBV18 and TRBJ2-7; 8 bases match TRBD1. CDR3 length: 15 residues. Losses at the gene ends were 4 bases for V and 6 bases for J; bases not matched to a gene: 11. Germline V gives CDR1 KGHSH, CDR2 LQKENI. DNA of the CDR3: TGTGCCAGCTCACTACCGACCGGGACAGGTTCCGAGCAGTACTTC. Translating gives CASSLPTGTGSEQYF. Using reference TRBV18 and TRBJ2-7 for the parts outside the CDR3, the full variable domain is NAGVMQNPRHLVRRRGQEARLRCSPMKGHSHVYWYRQLPEEGLKFMVYLQKENIIDESGMPKERFSAEFPKEGPSILRIQQVVRGDSAAYFCASSLPTGTGSEQYFGPGTRLTVT.

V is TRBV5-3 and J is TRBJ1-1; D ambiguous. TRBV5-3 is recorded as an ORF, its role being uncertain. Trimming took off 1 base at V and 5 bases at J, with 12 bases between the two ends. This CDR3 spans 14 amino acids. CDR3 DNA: TGTGCCAGAAGCTTGAGGGAGGTTGAAACTGAAGCTTTCTTT. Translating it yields CARSLREVETEAFF.

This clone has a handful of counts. Here the CDR3 reads CASSWGPGGEKLFF. The CDR3 DNA is TGTGCCAGCAGCTGGGGGCCGGGGGGCGAAAAACTGTTTTTT. The chain links TRBV7-2 to TRBJ1-4; D perhaps matches TRBD1 (6 bases). The CDR3 sequence is 14 residues long. Germline-derived CDR1 and CDR2 are SGHTA and FQGNSA. V was shortened by 4 bases and J by 8 bases, with 14 bases between the two germline ends.

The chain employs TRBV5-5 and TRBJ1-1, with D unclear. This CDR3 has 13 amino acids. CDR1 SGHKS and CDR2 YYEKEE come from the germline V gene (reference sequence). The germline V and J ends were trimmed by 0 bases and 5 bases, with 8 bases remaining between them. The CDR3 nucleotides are TGTGCCAGCAGCTTGGCCCCGGAGACTGAAGCTTTCTTT. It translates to CASSLAPETEAFF.

CDR3 in DNA: TGCGCCAGCAGGGCTTCTGACAATCAGCCCCAGCATTTT. Translation: CASRASDNQPQHF. The chain recombines TRBV5-1 with TRBJ1-5; no firm D call. Germline V gives CDR1 SGHRS, CDR2 YFSETQ. The germline V and J ends were trimmed by 5 bases and 3 bases, with 9 bases remaining between them. This CDR3 is built from 13 residues.

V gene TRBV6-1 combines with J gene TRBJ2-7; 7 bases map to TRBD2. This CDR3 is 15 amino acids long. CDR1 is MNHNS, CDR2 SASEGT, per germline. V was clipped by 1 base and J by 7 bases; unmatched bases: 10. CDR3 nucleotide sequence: TGTGCCAGCAGTGAAGTTTCGACCCTGGGGGGGGAGCAGTACGTC. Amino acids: CASSEVSTLGGEQYV.

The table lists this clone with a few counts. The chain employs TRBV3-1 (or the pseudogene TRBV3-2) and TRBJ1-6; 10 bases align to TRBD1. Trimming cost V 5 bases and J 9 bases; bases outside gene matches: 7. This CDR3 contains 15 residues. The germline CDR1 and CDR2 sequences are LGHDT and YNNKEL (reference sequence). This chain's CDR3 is CASSDRGQSRSPLHF. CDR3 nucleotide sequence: TGTGCCAGCAGCGACAGGGGGCAATCGCGTTCACCCCTCCACTTT.

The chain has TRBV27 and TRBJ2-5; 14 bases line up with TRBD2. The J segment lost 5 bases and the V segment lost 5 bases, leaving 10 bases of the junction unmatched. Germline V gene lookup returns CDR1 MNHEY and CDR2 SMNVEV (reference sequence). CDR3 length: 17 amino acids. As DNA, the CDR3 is TGTGCCAGCAGTCCTCCACGACTAGCGGGGGGGCACGAGACCCAGTACTTC. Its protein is CASSPPRLAGGHETQYF.

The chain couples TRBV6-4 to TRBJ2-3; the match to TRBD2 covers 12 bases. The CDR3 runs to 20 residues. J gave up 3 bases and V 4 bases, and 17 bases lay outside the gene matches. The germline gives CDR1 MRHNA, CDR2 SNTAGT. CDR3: CASSGGLRTSGAFQTDTQYF. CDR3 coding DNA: TGTGCCAGCAGTGGCGGGTTAAGGACTAGCGGGGCTTTCCAAACAGATACGCAGTATTTT.